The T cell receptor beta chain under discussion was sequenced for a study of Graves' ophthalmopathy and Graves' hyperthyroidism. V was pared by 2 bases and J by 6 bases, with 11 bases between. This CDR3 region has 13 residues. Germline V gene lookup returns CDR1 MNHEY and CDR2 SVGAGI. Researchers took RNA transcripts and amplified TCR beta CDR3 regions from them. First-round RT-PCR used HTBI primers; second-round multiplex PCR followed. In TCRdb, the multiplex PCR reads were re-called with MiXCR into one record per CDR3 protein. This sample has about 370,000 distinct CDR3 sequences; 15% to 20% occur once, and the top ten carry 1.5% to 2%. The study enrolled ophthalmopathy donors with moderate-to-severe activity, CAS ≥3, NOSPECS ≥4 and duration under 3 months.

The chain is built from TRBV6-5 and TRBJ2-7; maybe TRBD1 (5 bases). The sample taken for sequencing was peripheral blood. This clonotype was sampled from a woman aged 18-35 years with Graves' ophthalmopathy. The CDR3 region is CASSYPQGPEQYF. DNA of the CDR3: TGTGCCAGCAGTTACCCGCAGGGCCCCGAGCAGTACTTC.